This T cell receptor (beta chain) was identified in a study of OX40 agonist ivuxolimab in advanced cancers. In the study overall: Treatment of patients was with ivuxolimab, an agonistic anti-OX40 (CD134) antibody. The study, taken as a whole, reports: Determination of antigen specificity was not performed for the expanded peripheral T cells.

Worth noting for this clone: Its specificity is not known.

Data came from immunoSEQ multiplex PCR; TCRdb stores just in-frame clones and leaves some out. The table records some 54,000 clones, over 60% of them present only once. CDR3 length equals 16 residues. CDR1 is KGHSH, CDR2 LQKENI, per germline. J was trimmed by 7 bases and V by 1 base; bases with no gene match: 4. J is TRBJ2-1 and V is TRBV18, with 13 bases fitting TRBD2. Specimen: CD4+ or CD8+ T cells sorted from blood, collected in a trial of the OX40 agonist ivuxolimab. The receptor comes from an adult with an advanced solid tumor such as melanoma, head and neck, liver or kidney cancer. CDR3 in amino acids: CASSPRTSGRGNEQFF. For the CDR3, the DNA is TGTGCCAGCTCACCACGAACTAGCGGGAGGGGTAATGAGCAGTTCTTC.